The next 17 T cell receptor beta chains were all read from a single sample in a study of cytomegalovirus exposure and HLA in healthy donors. Primers for the PCR totalled 60 Vbeta and 13 Jbeta. TCRdb keeps only in-frame clones here, not all; method: immunoSEQ multiplex PCR. The data contain 150,000 or so clones, 77% of them singletons. The sequenced sample was PBMCs. These receptors originate from a man aged 45-65 years in good health and CMV-seropositive.

The chain employs TRBV7-2 and TRBJ2-3; 9 bases line up with TRBD2. Germline assignment: CDR1 SGHTA and CDR2 FQGNSA. Trimming removed 1 base from V and 3 bases from J; junction bases left unmatched: 5. The CDR3 runs 16 residues. The CDR3 sequence is CASSLEAGGPTDTQYF. As DNA, the CDR3 is TGTGCCAGCAGCTTAGAGGCGGGGGGGCCTACAGATACGCAGTATTTT.

This chain uses TRBV5-1 with TRBJ2-7, with 7 positions matching TRBD1. This CDR3 is 15 amino acids long. The germline V gene encodes CDR1 SGHRS and CDR2 YFSETQ. V shed 4 bases, J shed 2 bases, and the junction held 9 bases outside the gene matches. The CDR3 sequence is CASSVGQLVPYEQYF. The CDR3 region has the DNA TGCGCCAGCAGCGTGGGACAGTTAGTACCCTACGAGCAGTACTTC.

The sample holds one count of this clone. The chain recombines TRBV4-3 with TRBJ2-5, with D possibly TRBD2 on 7 matching bases. The length of the CDR3 is 15 residues. Germline CDR1 LGHNA, CDR2 YSLEER. With 4 bases removed from V and 4 bases from J, the gap between germline ends came to 16 bases. The CDR3 is CASSPTVGGRETQYF. The CDR3 region has the DNA TGCGCCAGCAGCCCAACCGTGGGGGGGCGAGAGACCCAGTACTTC.

This chain uses TRBV7-2 with TRBJ1-4; 7 bases align to TRBD1. There are 15 residues in the CDR3. Germline V lookup: CDR1 SGHTA, CDR2 FQGNSA. The V segment lost 1 base and the J segment 8 bases; nucleotides outside the gene matches: 7. CDR3 protein: CASSLELAGGEKLFF. CDR3 coding DNA: TGTGCCAGCAGCTTAGAGTTGGCAGGGGGGGAAAAACTGTTTTTT.

The DNA of the CDR3 is TGTGCCAGCAATCCCGGGACAGATCGACGACAGCCCCAGCATTTT. Amino acid sequence: CASNPGTDRRQPQHF. J is TRBJ1-5 and V is TRBV9; 7 bases are shared with TRBD1. Trimming took 6 bases from V and 7 from J; bases not matched to a gene: 13. Germline lookup yields CDR1 SGDLS and CDR2 YYNGEE. The length of the CDR3 is 15 residues.

The chain joins TRBV14 to TRBJ2-7; D is perhaps TRBD2 (6 bases). The V gene's germline CDR1 is SGHDN and CDR2 FVKESK. The germline V and J ends were trimmed by 1 base and 0 bases, with 10 bases remaining between them. This CDR3 comprises 15 residues. CDR3: CASSQVPGDSYEQYF. The DNA of the CDR3 is TGTGCCAGCAGCCAAGTTCCGGGGGACTCCTACGAGCAGTACTTC.

The chain links TRBV12-5 to TRBJ2-3, with TRBD1 identical over 8 bases. The germline CDR1 and CDR2 sequences are LGHNT and FRNRAP. The CDR3 runs to 14 residues. V lost 5 bases and J lost 4; bases outside the gene matches: 5. The chain's CDR3 is CASGPGQVPDTQYF. As DNA, the CDR3 is TGTGCTAGTGGTCCGGGACAGGTTCCAGATACGCAGTATTTT.

This chain links TRBV4-1 with TRBJ2-1, with TRBD1 matching 8 bases. V was clipped by 4 bases and J by 3 bases; unmatched bases: 14. The CDR3 is made up of 18 amino acids. Germline V CDR1 and CDR2: MGHRA, YSYEKL. The CDR3 here is CASSLLPAPGGDYNEQFF. CDR3 in DNA: TGCGCCAGCAGCCTCCTCCCGGCCCCAGGGGGCGACTACAATGAGCAGTTCTTC.

J is TRBJ2-1 and V is TRBV27; TRBD2 matches 9 bases. In germline, CDR1 is MNHEY, CDR2 SMNVEV (reference sequence). The trim removed 4 bases at V and 1 base at J, leaving 2 bases unmatched. The CDR3 length is 15 residues. CDR3 sequence: CASSSLAGSYNEQFF. As DNA, the CDR3 is TGTGCCAGCAGTTCCCTAGCGGGGTCCTACAATGAGCAGTTCTTC.

Here the CDR3 DNA reads TGTGCCAGCAGCCCAGCGGGAGGGGTCGGGAGCGAGCAGTACTTC. It encodes CASSPAGGVGSEQYF. The chain couples TRBV6-5 to TRBJ2-7, with 10 bases aligning to TRBD2. This CDR3 contains 15 residues. Germline V CDR1 and CDR2: MNHEY, SVGAGI. The V segment lost 6 bases and the J segment 6 bases; nucleotides outside the gene matches: 11.

This chain links TRBV9 with TRBJ2-7; the D is unclear. Germline-derived CDR1 and CDR2 are SGDLS and YYNGEE. The CDR3 contains 15 residues. Trimming cost V 0 bases and J 2 bases, with 12 bases left between them. The CDR3 protein is CASSVGTIGTYEQYF. CDR3 nucleotide sequence: TGTGCCAGCAGCGTAGGTACAATTGGCACCTACGAGCAGTACTTC.

Regarding this clone: Mismatch with germline at one junction end may stem from a read error. The chain recombines TRBV2 with TRBJ2-6; D gene ambiguous. Germline lookup yields CDR1 SNHLY and CDR2 FYNNEI. This CDR3 comprises 14 residues. CDR3 region: CASSESSRANVLTF. The CDR3 nucleotides read TGTGCCAGCAGTGAGTCCTCTCGGGCCAACGTCCTGACTTTC.

This clone was detected a few times. V is TRBV2 and J is TRBJ1-6, with no clear D. The CDR3 runs 17 residues. The V gene lost 4 bases and the J gene lost 0 bases, with 13 bases spanning the gap. Germline V gives CDR1 SNHLY, CDR2 FYNNEI. The CDR3 nucleotides are TGTGCCAGCAGTGGAGGGTTTGCCCTCTCCTATAATTCACCCCTCCACTTT. It yields the protein CASSGGFALSYNSPLHF.

This clone was counted between two and nine times. The chain uses TRBV29-1 and TRBJ2-7, with 15 bases matching TRBD2. Trimming took 1 base from V and 2 from J; bases not matched to a gene: 3. The CDR3 is 16 amino acids. The germline CDR1 and CDR2 sequences are SQVTM and ANQGSEA. The CDR3 here is CSVEGGLAGGPYEQYF. The CDR3 nucleotides are TGCAGCGTTGAAGGTGGACTAGCGGGGGGGCCCTACGAGCAGTACTTC.

This clone was seen once. The chain is built from TRBV4-3 and TRBJ1-6; TRBD1 is a possible D gene (5 bases). Germline V gives CDR1 LGHNA, CDR2 YSLEER. V was pared by 2 bases and J by 5 bases, with 16 bases between. The length of the CDR3 is 17 residues. CDR3 in amino acids: CASSQTHPQGNNSPLHF. CDR3 nucleotides: TGCGCCAGCAGCCAAACTCACCCGCAGGGAAATAATTCACCCCTCCACTTT.

The V call is TRBV5-4, the J call TRBJ2-1; 9 nucleotides match TRBD1. This CDR3 has 14 amino acids. V trimming: 4 bases; J trimming: 7 bases; junction bases outside the gene matches: 6. Germline loops: CDR1 SGHNT, CDR2 YYREEE (reference sequence). The CDR3 DNA follows: TGTGCCAGCAGCGGGGGGACAGGGAGGAATGAGCAGTTCTTC. Translation: CASSGGTGRNEQFF.

The chain couples TRBV27 to TRBJ1-2; the D gene is possibly TRBD1 (5 bases). The ends were cut back, 8 bases at V and 5 bases at J, with 18 bases in the middle. The CDR3 has 14 residues. Germline V gives CDR1 MNHEY, CDR2 SMNVEV (reference sequence). The CDR3 spells CASSYWGVGYGYTF. The CDR3 nucleotides are TGTGCCAGCTCCTATTGGGGGGTCGGGTATGGCTACACCTTC.